Listed here are 14 T cell receptor beta chains from one sample, sequenced in a study of T cell repertoires in cytomegalovirus infection. Each CDR3 protein gets one entry after TCRdb re-called the reads with MiXCR. This table has 900,000 to 950,000 distinct CDR3 sequences, approximately 31% appearing once. These receptors have no known antigen. Sequencing used cultured CD8+ T cells from PBMCs, obtained from culture after CMV antigen stimulation. These receptors all stem from a human donor in good health (CMV status not recorded). Some clones in this sample may be carry-over from other donors' samples.

Only one count was recorded for this clonotype. A much more abundant neighbour one base away suggests this may be a read error. This CDR3 is CASSLASGGGRERSYNKQFF. CDR3 in DNA: TGTGCCAGCAGCCTAGCCTCCGGGGGTGGCCGGGAGCGTTCCTACAATAAGCAGTTCTTC. The V and J genes are TRBV7-9 and TRBJ2-1; TRBD2 is a possible D gene (6 bases). The CDR3 loop spans 20 amino acids. Per germline, CDR1 SEHNR and CDR2 FQNEAQ (reference sequence).

The chain has TRBV7-3 and TRBJ2-1; 9 positions match TRBD2. V shed 5 bases, J shed 12 bases, and the junction held 14 bases outside the gene matches. The CDR3 is 15 residues long. The germline V gene encodes CDR1 SGHTA and CDR2 FQGTGA. The CDR3 loop is CASSASGTSQVSQFF. The CDR3 DNA is TGTGCCAGCAGCGCATCCGGGACTAGCCAAGTATCGCAGTTCTTC.

V usage is TRBV2 and J usage is TRBJ2-2; the D call may be TRBD1 or TRBD2 (5 bases each). This CDR3 has 15 residues. Deletions cut 4 bases from V and 6 bases from J, with 15 bases between. Per germline, CDR1 SNHLY and CDR2 FYNNEI. CDR3 sequence: CASSVGEINAGELFF. The CDR3 nucleotides are TGTGCCAGCAGTGTAGGGGAGATCAACGCCGGGGAGCTGTTTTTT.

J is TRBJ2-5 and V is TRBV27, with 7 bases that match TRBD1. CDR1 and CDR2 (germline): MNHEY, SMNVEV (reference sequence). Trimming at V came to 3 bases and at J to 5 bases, leaving 3 bases not matched to a gene. The CDR3 extends over 13 amino acids. The CDR3 loop is CASSLVQGETQYF. The CDR3 nucleotides are TGTGCCAGCAGTTTGGTACAGGGGGAGACCCAGTACTTC.

V usage is TRBV7-9 and J usage is TRBJ2-1; D is perhaps TRBD2 (6 bases). CDR3 length equals 16 residues. V lost 4 bases and J lost 5, with 18 bases in between. Germline V gene sequence: CDR1 SEHNR, CDR2 FQNEAQ (reference sequence). Here the CDR3 DNA reads TGTGCCAGCAGCTCTAGGGACTCACCCCGTAACAATGAGCAGTTCTTC. This translates into CASSSRDSPRNNEQFF.

CDR3 amino acids: CASSSRGLTYEQYV. DNA for the CDR3: TGTGCCAGCAGCTCCAGGGGATTGACCTACGAGCAGTACGTC. The chain has TRBV5-4 and TRBJ2-7, with D possibly being TRBD1 (6 bases). V lost 3 bases and J 2 bases, leaving 12 bases between the germline ends. The CDR3 length is 14 residues. Germline V gene lookup returns CDR1 SGHNT and CDR2 YYREEE (reference sequence).

In this sample, this clonotype turned up a few times. J is TRBJ2-5 and V is TRBV5-4; 8 bases line up with TRBD2. The CDR3 has 15 amino acids. Germline loops: CDR1 SGHNT, CDR2 YYREEE (reference sequence). Trimming at V came to 4 bases and at J to 0 bases, leaving 5 bases not matched to a gene. The CDR3 here is CASSPVGGDQETQYF. In nucleotides, the CDR3 is TGTGCCAGCAGCCCGGTCGGGGGGGACCAAGAGACCCAGTACTTC.

This clonotype was seen at least ten times. The chain employs TRBV6-5 and TRBJ2-2, with 7 bases aligning to TRBD2. Germline V gives CDR1 MNHEY, CDR2 SVGAGI. This CDR3 spans 14 amino acids. After removal of 6 bases from V and 3 bases from J, the junction contained 4 bases not matched to a gene. CDR3 coding DNA: TGTGCCAGCAGACTCGGGGGGTACACCGGGGAGCTGTTTTTT. Amino acid sequence: CASRLGGYTGELFF.

The CDR3 DNA sequence: TGTGCCAGCCGAAGGAGCTCCTATAATTCACCCCTCCACTTT. Protein: CASRRSSYNSPLHF. The chain couples TRBV12-3 or TRBV12-4 to TRBJ1-6; D call uncertain. Trimming left V 8 bases short and J 0 bases short, with 8 bases between. The CDR3 has 14 residues.

As concerns this clonotype: At one boundary the junction diverges from the germline segment, which might be a read error. The chain links TRBV19 to TRBJ2-4; 8 bases fit TRBD2. Germline assignment: CDR1 LNHDA and CDR2 SQIVND (reference sequence). The CDR3 is 14 amino acids. CDR3 bases: TGTGTCAGTAGCAACGGGGGGGGCGAAAACATTCAGTACTTC. It encodes CVSSNGGGENIQYF. Complete variable domain (other parts from reference TRBV19 and TRBJ2-4): DGGITQSPKYLFRKEGQNVTLSCEQNLNHDAMYWYRQDPGQGLRLIYYSQIVNDFQKGDIAEGYSVSREKKESFPLTVTSAQKNPTAFYLCVSSNGGGENIQYFGAGTRLSVL.

The chain is built from TRBV7-4 and TRBJ1-2, with D hard to call. Trimming took 5 bases from V and 6 from J, leaving 22 bases between them. Germline values: CDR1 SGHVT, CDR2 SQSDAQ. The CDR3 runs to 16 residues. CDR3 sequence (DNA): TGTGCCAGCAGCCCCCGGCGCGGGCAGTTCGTGGATGGCTACACCTTC. This codes for CASSPRRGQFVDGYTF. The full variable domain, completed using reference TRBV7-4 and TRBJ1-2, is GAGVSQSPRYKVAKRGRDVALRCDSISGHVTLYWYRQTLGQGSEVLTYSQSDAQRDKSGRPSGRFSAERPERSVSTLKIQRTEQGDSAVYLCASSPRRGQFVDGYTFGSGTRLTVV.

Only a few counts were recorded for this clonotype. The rearrangement uses TRBV7-8 and TRBJ1-5; weak D call: TRBD1 (6 bases). The CDR3 runs to 15 residues. V shed 5 bases and J shed 1 base, with 12 bases lying between them. Germline values: CDR1 SGHVS, CDR2 FQNEAQ. CDR3 residues: CASSAQGMSNQPQHF. CDR3 bases: TGTGCCAGCAGCGCGCAGGGGATGAGCAATCAGCCCCAGCATTTT.

This clonotype was seen ten or more times. This sequence joins TRBV7-6 and TRBJ2-1, with 8 positions matching TRBD2. The CDR3 length is 15 residues. The V gene's germline CDR1 is SGHVS and CDR2 FNYEAQ. With 2 bases clipped from V and 2 bases from J, the junction kept 2 bases outside the gene matches. CDR3 DNA: TGTGCCAGCAGCTTAACTAGCGGACCCTACAATGAGCAGTTCTTC. It codes for CASSLTSGPYNEQFF.

V is TRBV6-2 or TRBV6-3 and J is TRBJ2-3; 7 nucleotides match TRBD1. This CDR3 spans 18 amino acids. The trim removed 0 bases at V and 7 bases at J, leaving 16 bases unmatched. From germline, CDR1 is MNHEY and CDR2 SVGEGT. The CDR3 DNA follows: TGTGCCAGCAGTTACTCGATTTCCAGGACAGGACCGCTCTATACGCAGTATTTT. Its protein is CASSYSISRTGPLYTQYF.